The next 19 T cell receptor beta chains were all read from a single sample in a study of immune heterogeneity within non-small cell lung tumors. Bulk tumor genomic DNA served as template, at 550 to 600 ng per sample. Several biopsies per primary tumor, spaced far apart, were taken during surgery. Curative surgery was undertaken by patients, who had untreated, newly diagnosed non-small cell lung cancer. Multiplex PCR (32 V and 13 J primers) was used to amplify the TCR beta CDR3. One entry per CDR3 protein results from TCRdb running MiXCR on the multiplex PCR reads. The repertoire holds 2,500 to 3,500 distinct CDR3 sequences, with roughly 45% as singletons. The sample comprised lung tumor tissue. These TCRs come from a man in his 60s with non-small cell lung cancer.

Here the CDR3 reads CASSWAGGQDNEQFF. The CDR3 DNA is TGTGCCAGCAGCTGGGCGGGGGGACAGGACAATGAGCAGTTCTTC. The chain couples TRBV7-8 to TRBJ2-1; D tentatively reads TRBD1 or TRBD2 (8 bases each). From germline, CDR1 is SGHVS and CDR2 FQNEAQ. The CDR3 is made up of 15 amino acids. The ends were cut back, 4 bases at V and 5 bases at J, with 15 bases in the middle.

By frequency in the sample, this clonotype is medium-sized (0.01 to 0.1%). The CDR3 protein is CASSLYLAGHSPGDTQYF. CDR3 sequence (DNA): TGTGCCAGCAGTTTATACCTAGCGGGTCACTCCCCGGGGGATACGCAGTATTTT. This rearrangement joins TRBV12-3 or TRBV12-4 to TRBJ2-3, with 8 bases lining up with TRBD2. V shed 2 bases and J 6 bases; nucleotides not matched to a gene: 16. This CDR3 has 18 residues.

V gene TRBV10-2 combines with J gene TRBJ2-7; D not resolved. The CDR3 extends over 12 amino acids. The germline gives CDR1 WSHSY, CDR2 SAAADI. V shed 7 bases and J shed 2 bases, with 9 bases lying between them. The CDR3, as DNA: TGCGCCAGCATTCCAAGGACCTACGAGCAGTACTTC. Protein: CASIPRTYEQYF.

This clonotype was picked up a small number of times. The chain combines TRBV20-1 with TRBJ2-7; D perhaps matches TRBD2 (6 bases). Germline V gene data show CDR1 as DFQATT and CDR2 as SNEGSKA (reference sequence). Trimming pared 0 bases from V and 3 bases from J, leaving 24 bases between. The CDR3 runs 18 residues. The CDR3 reads CSARDPRGGPQGGYEQYF. The DNA of the CDR3 is TGCAGTGCTAGAGATCCGAGGGGAGGACCCCAGGGTGGCTACGAGCAGTACTTC.

By frequency in the sample, this clonotype is medium-sized. CDR3 loop: CASSKTSVTGELFF. The CDR3 nucleotides are TGTGCCAGCAGCAAAACTAGCGTCACCGGGGAGCTGTTTTTT. The V call is TRBV7-8, the J call TRBJ2-2; 7 nucleotides agree with TRBD2. V trimming: 5 bases; J trimming: 4 bases; junction bases outside the gene matches: 4. Per germline, CDR1 SGHVS and CDR2 FQNEAQ. This CDR3 has 14 residues.

Within the sample, this clonotype is medium-sized. The genes are TRBV7-9 and TRBJ1-2; D is perhaps TRBD1 (6 bases). The germline V gene has CDR1 SEHNR and CDR2 FQNEAQ (reference sequence). This CDR3 region has 12 residues. Trimming cost V 4 bases and J 6 bases, with 9 bases left between them. CDR3 sequence (DNA): TGTGCCAGCAGCTCGGACAGTCATGGCTACACCTTC. Translation: CASSSDSHGYTF.

By share, this clonotype ranks as medium-sized. The chain joins TRBV3-1 to TRBJ1-2; no clear D. The germline V and J ends were trimmed by 4 bases and 3 bases, with 6 bases remaining between them. Germline CDR1 is LGHDT and CDR2 is YNNKEL (reference sequence). This CDR3 comprises 12 residues. Written as DNA, the CDR3 is TGTGCCAGCAGCCGTGCGGACTATGGCTACACCTTC. Its translation: CASSRADYGYTF.

The chain uses TRBV6-2 or TRBV6-3 and TRBJ2-7; perhaps TRBD1 as D (5 bases). Trimming cost V 7 bases and J 4 bases, with 5 bases left between them. The length of the CDR3 is 10 residues. Germline V gives CDR1 MNHEY, CDR2 SVGEGT. The CDR3 nucleotides read TGTGCCAGCAAGGGGTACGAGCAGTACTTC. It is translated as CASKGYEQYF.

Comments on this clonotype: One base away lies a much larger clone, so this may be a sequencing read error. This rearrangement joins TRBV20-1 to TRBJ2-1; D gene ambiguous. CDR1 DFQATT and CDR2 SNEGSKA come from the germline V gene (reference sequence). The V end was cut by 0 bases, the J end by 0 bases, with 9 bases between. This CDR3 region has 15 residues. The CDR3 nucleotides are TGCAGTGCTAGAGATAGACGGAACTCCTACAATGAGCAGTTCTTC. Translation gives CSARDRRNSYNEQFF.

This chain links TRBV19 with TRBJ1-6; unclear D gene. The CDR3 is made up of 14 amino acids. Trimming stripped 7 bases from V and 7 bases from J, with 14 bases between. The V gene's germline CDR1 is LNHDA and CDR2 SQIVND (reference sequence). CDR3 in DNA: TGTGCCAGTACCACTGATAGCGAGAATTCACCCCTCCACTTT. Amino acid sequence: CASTTDSENSPLHF.

Note on this clonotype: A much larger clone lies a single base off, so this may be a read error. In nucleotides, the CDR3 is TGTGCCAGCAGTGGGACAGGGACTGGCGAGCATTACGTC. It codes for CASSGTGTGEHYV. The chain carries TRBV25-1 and TRBJ2-7, with TRBD1 identical over 8 bases. The CDR3 is made up of 13 amino acids. Germline CDR1 MGHDK, CDR2 SYGVNS.

The chain recombines TRBV24-1 with TRBJ2-3; TRBD1 matches 10 bases. Germline-derived CDR1 and CDR2 are KGHDR and SFDVKD. The J segment lost 2 bases and the V segment lost 4 bases, leaving 8 bases of the junction unmatched. The CDR3 length is 17 residues. The CDR3 loop is CATSDPGTGDFTDTQYF. CDR3 bases: TGTGCCACCAGTGACCCAGGGACAGGGGATTTCACAGATACGCAGTATTTT.

Regarding this clonotype: One junction end does not reproduce the germline sequence, and a read error may be involved. The CDR3 coding sequence is TGCAGTGCTGGAGATGCCCAACGGGAGTATGAGCAGTTCTTC. Translation: CSAGDAQREYEQFF. V usage is TRBV20-1 and J usage is TRBJ2-1; TRBD2 is a possible D gene (6 bases). The CDR3 has 14 residues. CDR1 is DFQATT and CDR2 is SNEGSKA in the germline V gene (reference sequence).

This clonotype ranks as medium-sized. This chain connects TRBV7-9 to TRBJ2-7; 15 bases align to TRBD2. The ends lost 5 bases at V and 0 bases at J; junction bases unmatched: 5. CDR1 and CDR2 from the germline V gene are SEHNR and FQNEAQ (reference sequence). The CDR3 is made up of 17 amino acids. Here the CDR3 reads CASSGGLAGGGSYEQYV. The DNA for the CDR3 is TGTGCCAGCAGCGGAGGACTAGCGGGAGGGGGCTCCTACGAGCAGTACGTC.

The chain combines TRBV6-1 with TRBJ2-7, with D maybe TRBD1 (6 bases). CDR3 size: 13 residues. Germline V gene sequence: CDR1 MNHNS, CDR2 SASEGT. V was cut by 6 bases and J by 6 bases, with 15 bases left in between. CDR3 amino acids: CASSPRGGAEQYF. DNA of the CDR3: TGTGCCAGCAGCCCCCGAGGGGGAGCCGAGCAGTACTTC.

This clonotype is categorized as medium-sized. In nucleotides, the CDR3 is TGCGCCAGCAGCTACGGTAGCACTGAAGCTTTCTTT. This sequence encodes CASSYGSTEAFF. The chain combines TRBV5-1 with TRBJ1-1, with D unresolved. Trimming pared 3 bases from V and 4 bases from J, leaving 7 bases between. Germline-derived CDR1 and CDR2 are SGHRS and YFSETQ. The CDR3 has 12 amino acids. The full variable domain, completed using reference TRBV5-1 and TRBJ1-1, is KAGVTQTPRYLIKTRGQQVTLSCSPISGHRSVSWYQQTPGQGLQFLFEYFSETQRNKGNFPGRFSGRQFSNSRSEMNVSTLELGDSALYLCASSYGSTEAFFGQGTRLTVV.

The chain recombines TRBV30 with TRBJ1-2; TRBD1 is a possible D gene (6 bases). Trimming shortened V by 0 bases and J by 3 bases, and 14 bases separated the two germline ends. From germline, CDR1 is GTSNPN and CDR2 SVGIG (reference sequence). This CDR3 comprises 15 residues. The CDR3 coding sequence is TGTGCCTGGAGTGTACGCAGGGGCAGAGACTATGGCTACACCTTC. Residues: CAWSVRRGRDYGYTF.

The table lists this clonotype with a few counts. The V call is TRBV7-2, the J call TRBJ2-7; 12 positions agree with TRBD2. The V gene's germline CDR1 is SGHTA and CDR2 FQGNSA. This CDR3 is built from 16 residues. V lost 1 base to trimming and J lost 2 bases; unmatched junction nucleotides: 3. Here the CDR3 reads CASSLELAGGTYEQYF. The CDR3 coding sequence is TGTGCCAGCAGCTTAGAACTAGCGGGAGGAACCTACGAGCAGTACTTC.

This clonotype appeared a few times. V gene TRBV2 combines with J gene TRBJ1-5; D might be TRBD1 (6 bases). This CDR3 is built from 13 residues. Trimming stripped 4 bases from V and 4 bases from J, with 8 bases between. Germline lookup yields CDR1 SNHLY and CDR2 FYNNEI. The CDR3 reads CASSGDINQPQHF. The CDR3 DNA sequence: TGTGCCAGCAGTGGGGACATAAATCAGCCCCAGCATTTT.